This T cell receptor (beta chain) was profiled in a study of blood T cell repertoires in COVID-19. Across the whole study: PBMCs, B-cell-depleted T cells, or T cells were the source of the cDNA or gDNA that made up the material.

Enrollment of patients from Seattle took place during active infection, with longitudinal follow-up. CDR3 length equals 15 residues. The germline CDR1 and CDR2 sequences are SGHRS and YFSETQ. V dropped 4 bases and J dropped 1 base, with 15 bases sitting between them. As processed by the authors: It was from reference gene primer amplification that nucleated cell counts were estimated. This table comes from immunoSEQ multiplex PCR, and its TCRdb copy is limited to in-frame clones, with some not included. D and trimming were read from the DNA, whereas the V and J calls and clone size are those reported in that table. In the table there are 160,000 or so clones, around nine tenths of which are singletons.

This sequence was found in a woman in her 70s with COVID-19, enrolled during active disease. The sequenced sample consisted of peripheral blood. J is TRBJ2-7 and V is TRBV5-1, with D maybe TRBD1 (6 bases). CDR3 in amino acids: CASSRTEPTSYEQYF. CDR3 bases: TGCGCCAGCAGCCGGACAGAGCCAACTTCCTACGAGCAGTACTTC. Full variable domain (rest looked up from reference TRBV5-1 and TRBJ2-7): KAGVTQTPRYLIKTRGQQVTLSCSPISGHRSVSWYQQTPGQGLQFLFEYFSETQRNKGNFPGRFSGRQFSNSRSEMNVSTLELGDSALYLCASSRTEPTSYEQYFGPGTRLTVT.